This TCR beta chain originates from a study of a mutant IDH1 vaccine in newly diagnosed glioma (dated by TCRdb to 2020 to 2023). Turning to the overall study: Across visits V03 through V10, patients got a total of eight vaccinations, given in weeks 1, 3, 5, 7, 11, 15, 19 and 23. Vaccination began 4-6 weeks after radiotherapy alone, or alongside temozolomide cycles in the chemotherapy-containing groups. Of the approximately 30 treated patients, 62.5% were male and around 40% were female, and the mean age was roughly 38 years. Before enrollment, patients had received standard therapy of radiotherapy alone, temozolomide alone, or radiochemotherapy with temozolomide; most received the combination. Peripheral blood was drawn at six visits: V03 (baseline), V05, V07, V10, V12 and V13. For exploratory analyses, longitudinal TCRB deep sequencing was carried out in 25 treated patients wherever samples were available. Study-wide findings and limitations: The authors stated that sample limitations prevented analyses of patient blood samples from being reproduced. Pseudoprogression appeared unrelated to alterations in the top peripheral T cell clonotypes detected by TCRB sequencing. Availability determined which PBMC samples were chosen for TCRB deep sequencing. Across multiple MHC alleles, vaccine-induced immune responses were seen in around 93% of patients.

Concerning this clone: Its antigen has not been determined. No per-base quality is available; no much larger clone lies one base away.

V is clipped by 7 bases and J by 5 bases, and the sequence between their germline boundaries is 16 bases long. CDR1 and CDR2 are drawn from the germline V gene (reference sequence): LNHDA, SQIVND. From the cysteine through the phenylalanine, the CDR3 covers 14 amino acids. Only the CDR3 portion is preserved as DNA: 42 bases, with reading frame beginning at the first base. Receptors were amplified or captured by the immunoSEQ multiplex PCR assay. The hsTCRB Kit was used according to the manufacturer's protocol to amplify rearranged TCR beta chain sequences. Sequencing of TCRB libraries was carried out on an Illumina MiSeq. In the paper's pipeline: The kit vendor's proprietary platform handled demultiplexing, trimming and gene mapping. TCRdb holds this immuneACCESS table with in-frame rearrangements only. Some clones are missing; in checked studies, unresolved V genes explain under half, and the rest has no known cause. D and trimming were read from the DNA, whereas the V and J calls and clone size are those reported in that table. In all, the sample holds approximately 82,000 clones, and over 75% of those were seen once. Of the sample, 2% to 2.5% falls within the top ten clones.

The time point label corresponds to: week 23, last vaccination. Each vaccine dose, consisting of 300 ug of a 20-mer mutant IDH1 peptide in Montanide, was administered subcutaneously with topical imiquimod. The donors had newly diagnosed IDH1-mutant astrocytomas of WHO grade 3 or 4 that showed loss of nuclear ATRX. The samples were drawn from NOA16, a multicentre, single-arm, open-label phase I trial in Germany that tested a mutant IDH1 peptide vaccine in humans for the first time. Genomic DNA for TCRB sequencing was extracted from EDTA blood using the DNeasy Blood and Tissue Kit. Sequences were derived from PBMCs, sampled from a glioma patient whose treatment included an IDH1 peptide vaccine. The rearranged segments are TRBV19 and TRBJ2-3; a tentative D call is TRBD1 (8 bases match). The sequence was obtained from a man aged 25-40 years with glioma. Some clones in this sample may be carry-over from other donors' samples. The DNA is as follows: TGTGCCAGTAACAGGGGGAGGGCCGAAGATACGCAGTATTTT. This sequence encodes CASNRGRAEDTQYF.